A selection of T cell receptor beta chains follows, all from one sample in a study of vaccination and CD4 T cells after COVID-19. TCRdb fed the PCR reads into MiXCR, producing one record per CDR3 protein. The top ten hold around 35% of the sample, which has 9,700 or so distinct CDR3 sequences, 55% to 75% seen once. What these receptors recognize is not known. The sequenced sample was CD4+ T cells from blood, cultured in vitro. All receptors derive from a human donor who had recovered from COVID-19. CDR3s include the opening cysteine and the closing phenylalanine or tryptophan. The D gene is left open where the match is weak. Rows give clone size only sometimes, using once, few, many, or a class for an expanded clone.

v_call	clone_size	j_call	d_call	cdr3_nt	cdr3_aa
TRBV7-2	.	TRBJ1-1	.	TGTGCCAGCAGCCGAGGGGGTGATTCGGCTGAAGCTTTCTTT	CASSRGGDSAEAFF
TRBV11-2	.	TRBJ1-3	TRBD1	TGTGCCAGCAGCGAACAGGGGGCGGATGGAAACACCATATATTTT	CASSEQGADGNTIYF
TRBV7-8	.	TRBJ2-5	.	TGTGCCAGCAGCTTAGGGACTACACGGGACCCTGTGGAGACCCAGTACTTC	CASSLGTTRDPVETQYF
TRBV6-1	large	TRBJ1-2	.	TGTGCCAGCGGAAAGGGAGCTAACTATGGCTACACCTTC	CASGKGANYGYTF
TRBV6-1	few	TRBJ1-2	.	TGTGCCAGCGCGCGAGGCCGAGCTAACTATGGCTACACCTTC	CASARGRANYGYTF
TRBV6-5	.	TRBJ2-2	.	TGTGCCAGCAGTTACTCGTCGGGCGGGGAGCTGTTTTTT	CASSYSSGGELFF
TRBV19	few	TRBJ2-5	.	TGTGCCACCGGGTTGACAGGCCTTGGGGAGACCCAGTACTTC	CATGLTGLGETQYF
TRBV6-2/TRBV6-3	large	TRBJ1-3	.	TGTGCCAGCACCCAAGCAGGGACTGGAAACACCATATATTTT	CASTQAGTGNTIYF
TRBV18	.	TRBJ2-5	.	TGTGCCAGCTCCCCCCAAGAGACCCAGTACTTC	CASSPQETQYF
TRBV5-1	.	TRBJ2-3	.	TGCGCCAGCAGCTTGATAACGGGGGAAGCCACAGATACGCAGTATTTT	CASSLITGEATDTQYF
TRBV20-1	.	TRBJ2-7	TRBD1	TGCAGTGCTAGGACAGGGGGCCCCTACGAGCAGTACTTC	CSARTGGPYEQYF
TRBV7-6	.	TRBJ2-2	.	TGTGCCAGCAGCTCTACAACGAACACCGGGGAGCTGTTTTTT	CASSSTTNTGELFF
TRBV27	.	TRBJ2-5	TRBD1	TGTGCCAGCAGTAGACAGGGACAAGAGACCCAGTACTTC	CASSRQGQETQYF
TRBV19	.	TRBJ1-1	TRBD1	TGTGCCAGTAGTATCACGGACAGGGAGAACACTGAAGCTTTCTTT	CASSITDRENTEAFF
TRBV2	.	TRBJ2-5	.	TGTGCCAGTGAGGAGGTAGGAAGGGAGACCCAGTACTTC	CASEEVGRETQYF
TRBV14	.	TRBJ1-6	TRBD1	TGTGCCAGCAGCCAACCCGGGACAGGCCAAGCACCCCTCCACTTT	CASSQPGTGQAPLHF
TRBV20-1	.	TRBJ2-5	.	TGCAGTGCTAGAGCTCAGCCTCAAGAGACCCAGTACTTC	CSARAQPQETQYF
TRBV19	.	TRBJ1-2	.	TGTGCCAGTACAGCCCCGGGGGTTGGGAGCTATGGCTACACCTTC	CASTAPGVGSYGYTF
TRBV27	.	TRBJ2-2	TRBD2	TGTGCCAGCAGTTTACCCGGACTAGCGGGGGGGCATACCGGGGAGCTGTTTTTT	CASSLPGLAGGHTGELFF
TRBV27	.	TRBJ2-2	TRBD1	TGTGCCAGCAGTAGACAGGGGGGGACCGGGGAGCTGTTTTTT	CASSRQGGTGELFF
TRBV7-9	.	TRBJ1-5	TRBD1	TGTGCCAGCAGCTTAGGGGGACAGGGTGATCAGCCCCAGCATTTT	CASSLGGQGDQPQHF
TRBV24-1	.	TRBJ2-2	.	TGTGCCACCAGTGATCCTCAAAACACCGGGGAGCTGTTTTTT	CATSDPQNTGELFF
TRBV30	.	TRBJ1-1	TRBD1	TGTACCTGGAGAGACAGGGCGGACACTGAAGCTTTCTTT	CTWRDRADTEAFF
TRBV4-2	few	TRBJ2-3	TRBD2	TGTGCCAGCAGCCAAGAACTAGCGTCTAGCACAGATACGCAGTATTTT	CASSQELASSTDTQYF
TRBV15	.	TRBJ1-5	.	TGTGCCACCAGCGGCCCAAATCAGCCCCAGCATTTT	CATSGPNQPQHF
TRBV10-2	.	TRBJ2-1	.	TGCGCCAGCAGTGAGAGCGTGGGTCAGCAGTTCTTC	CASSESVGQQFF
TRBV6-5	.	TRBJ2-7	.	TGTGCCAGCAGTTACGACGGGGAGTCCCACGAGCAGTACTTC	CASSYDGESHEQYF
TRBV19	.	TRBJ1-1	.	TGTGCCAGTAGTATAGAGACAGTTGAAGCTTTCTTT	CASSIETVEAFF
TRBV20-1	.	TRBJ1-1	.	TGCAGTGCTAGAGTAGGGGGGCGGCGTACTGAAGCTTTCTTT	CSARVGGRRTEAFF
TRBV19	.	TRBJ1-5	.	TGTGCCAGTAGCCTCGGGGGCTGGGGCAATCAGCCCCAGCATTTT	CASSLGGWGNQPQHF
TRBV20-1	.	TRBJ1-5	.	TGCAGTGCTAGAGAAAATTTCCAGGGGACCAATCAGCCCCAGCATTTT	CSARENFQGTNQPQHF
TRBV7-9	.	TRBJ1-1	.	TGTGCCAGCACCCTAGGAGACCAGAACACTGAAGCTTTCTTT	CASTLGDQNTEAFF
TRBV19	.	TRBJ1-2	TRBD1	TGTGCCAGTAGGAAAGCACGGGACAGGGCCCAGTTTAACTATGGCTACACCTTC	CASRKARDRAQFNYGYTF
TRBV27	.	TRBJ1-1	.	TGTGCCAGCACCTTGGCCGGGGGGAACACTGAAGCTTTCTTT	CASTLAGGNTEAFF
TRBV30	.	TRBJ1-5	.	TGTGCCTGGACCGTGGGGGGGCAGGGGCAGCCCCAGCATTTT	CAWTVGGQGQPQHF
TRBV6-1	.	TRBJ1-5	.	TGTGCCAGCAGCGAAGCTGGGGGAAGCAATCAGCCCCAGCATTTT	CASSEAGGSNQPQHF
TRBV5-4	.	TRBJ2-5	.	TGTGCCAGCAGCACACCGGGAGCCCGGACCGAAGAGACCCAGTACTTC	CASSTPGARTEETQYF
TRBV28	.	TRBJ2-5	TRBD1	TGTGCCAGCAGTCAACCACAGGGGCGATGGTACCAAGAGACCCAGTACTTC	CASSQPQGRWYQETQYF
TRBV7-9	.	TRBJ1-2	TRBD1	TGTGCCAGCAGCCCATGGGGTGGACAGGGGTATGGCTACACCTTC	CASSPWGGQGYGYTF
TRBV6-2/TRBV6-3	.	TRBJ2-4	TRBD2	TGTGCCAGCAGTTACCCCAGCGGGGAGAGAGCCAAAAACATTCAGTACTTC	CASSYPSGERAKNIQYF
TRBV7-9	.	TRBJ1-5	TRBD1	TGTGCCAGCAGCTTAGGGGACAGCTTTAATCAGCCCCAGCATTTT	CASSLGDSFNQPQHF
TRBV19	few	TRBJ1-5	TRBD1	TGTGCCAGTAGTCTAGGACAGGGAGAACAGCCCCAGCATTTT	CASSLGQGEQPQHF
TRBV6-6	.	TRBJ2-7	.	TGTGCCAGCAGTTACTCGCTTTTGGGCGTCGACTACGAGCAGTACTTC	CASSYSLLGVDYEQYF
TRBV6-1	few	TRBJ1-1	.	TGTGCCAGCCGAGAGGTCCCCACTGAAGCTTTCTTT	CASREVPTEAFF
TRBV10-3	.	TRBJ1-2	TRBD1	TGTGCCGTGGTCGCCGGGAGGACAGGGGCGAATGGCTACACCTTC	CAVVAGRTGANGYTF
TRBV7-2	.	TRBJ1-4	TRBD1	TGTGCCAGCAGCCCCGACAGGGGGGGTGAAAAACTGTTTTTT	CASSPDRGGEKLFF
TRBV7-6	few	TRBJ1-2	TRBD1	TGTGCCAGCAGCCCTGGGACAGGACCCTATGGCTACACCTTC	CASSPGTGPYGYTF
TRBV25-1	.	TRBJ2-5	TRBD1	TGTGCCAGCAGTGAATTCAAGACAGGGTTGGAGACCCAGTACTTC	CASSEFKTGLETQYF
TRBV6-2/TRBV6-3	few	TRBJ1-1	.	TGTGCCAGCAGCAACAGTTTGAACACTGAAGCTTTCTTT	CASSNSLNTEAFF
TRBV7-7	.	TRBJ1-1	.	TGTGCTAGCAGCTTAGGGGAGAACACTGAAGCTTTCTTT	CASSLGENTEAFF